The clone carrying this T cell receptor beta chain was recorded a few times. The antigen remains unidentified. Deletions cut 6 bases from V and 5 bases from J, with 17 bases between. This CDR3 is 14 amino acids long. Amplification used 60 Vbeta primers and 13 Jbeta primers. Libraries were prepared by immunoSEQ multiplex PCR; TCRdb keeps only in-frame clonotypes and omits some of them. The data hold roughly 200,000 clones, with approximately 85% observed a single time. Nominally healthy donors provided the samples, though records likely missed some immune exposures. This sample stems from a study of cytomegalovirus exposure and HLA in healthy donors. Study-wide findings and caveats: Later analysis demonstrated an association between a missense DCLRE1C variant and TCR beta V- and J-gene trimming. Rare TCR sequences dominated, though some public TCRs recurred in many donors.

Sample: PBMCs. This sequence joins TRBV6-7 and TRBJ2-7; TRBD1 might be the D (6 bases). TRBV6-7 belongs to the ORF category, with a function that is uncertain. The receptor comes from a girl aged 10-17 years in good health and CMV-seropositive. In DNA, the CDR3 is TGTGCCAGCAGGCCGACGAACAGGGAAGACGAGCAGTACTTC. Its protein product is CASRPTNREDEQYF.